These 29 T cell receptor beta chains were sequenced from one sample in a study of blood T cell repertoires in COVID-19. Method: immunoSEQ multiplex PCR; TCRdb's copy keeps in-frame clones and lacks some. Here the sample spans approximately 40,000 clones, around 90% being singletons. What was sequenced was peripheral blood. Receptors originate from a man in his 60s with acute or convalescent COVID-19.

The chain joins TRBV24-1 to TRBJ2-3; 10 nucleotides agree with TRBD1. The trim removed 4 bases at V and 11 bases at J, leaving 8 bases unmatched. The length of the CDR3 is 14 residues. The germline CDR1 and CDR2 sequences are KGHDR and SFDVKD. CDR3 sequence reads: CATSEFDRGPRQYF. The CDR3 DNA reads TGTGCCACCAGTGAATTCGACAGGGGGCCCAGGCAGTATTTT.

This chain joins TRBV29-1 and TRBJ2-3, with D maybe TRBD2 (6 bases). V was cut by 3 bases and J by 0 bases, with 13 bases left in between. The germline V gene has CDR1 SQVTM and CDR2 ANQGSEA. The length of the CDR3 is 15 residues. DNA of the CDR3: TGCAGCGTTGATTTCGGGAGTCAGAGCACAGATACGCAGTATTTT. It specifies CSVDFGSQSTDTQYF.

The chain links TRBV11-3 to TRBJ2-3, with unresolved D. Germline V gene sequence: CDR1 SGHNT, CDR2 YENEEA. V was trimmed by 5 bases and J by 2 bases, leaving 5 bases between them. The CDR3 is 12 amino acids. CDR3 amino acids: CASSPNTDTQYF. As DNA, the CDR3 is TGTGCCAGCAGCCCCAACACAGATACGCAGTATTTT. Combining the CDR3 with reference TRBV11-3 and TRBJ2-3 gives the whole variable domain EAGVVQSPRYKIIEKKQPVAFWCNPISGHNTLYWYLQNLGQGPELLIRYENEEAVDDSQLPKDRFSAERLKGVDSTLKIQPAELGDSAVYLCASSPNTDTQYFGPGTRLTVL.

V is TRBV19 and J is TRBJ2-3; 11 nucleotides line up with TRBD2. In germline, CDR1 is LNHDA, CDR2 SQIVND (reference sequence). Trimming took 4 bases from V and 7 from J; bases not matched to a gene: 7. CDR3 length equals 15 residues. CDR3 sequence (DNA): TGTGCCAGTAGTAAACTAGCGGGAGCGGCTAATACGCAGTATTTT. Translated: CASSKLAGAANTQYF.

This chain connects TRBV7-9 to TRBJ2-7; the match to TRBD1 covers 7 bases. The junction had 7 bases not matched to a gene; V was cut back by 5 bases and J by 6 bases. The CDR3 runs 13 residues. The germline CDR1 and CDR2 sequences are SEHNR and FQNEAQ (reference sequence). The CDR3 nucleotides read TGTGCCAGCAGCCAGGACAGGACGAGCGAGCAGTACTTC. This codes for CASSQDRTSEQYF.

Points on this clone: The junction does not match germline at one end; this may be a read error. The chain is built from TRBV2 and TRBJ1-2, with 9 bases identical to TRBD1. CDR1 is SNHLY and CDR2 is FYNNEI in the germline V gene. CDR3 length: 13 amino acids. In nucleotides, the CDR3 is TGTGCCGGCAGGGACAGGGAGTTCGGTGGCTACACCTTC. This encodes CAGRDREFGGYTF.

The chain carries TRBV19 and TRBJ1-2; no clear D. The V end was cut by 0 bases, the J end by 2 bases, with 10 bases between. Germline V gene sequence: CDR1 LNHDA, CDR2 SQIVND (reference sequence). The CDR3 covers 15 residues. CDR3 protein: CASSIDLGRNYGYTF. CDR3 in DNA: TGTGCCAGTAGTATAGATCTGGGGAGAAACTATGGCTACACCTTC.

This clone showed up just a few times. The CDR3 coding sequence is TGTGCCAGCCGGAGGACGGAGAACACAGATACGCAGTATTTT. It encodes CASRRTENTDTQYF. The genes are TRBV6-6 and TRBJ2-3; maybe TRBD2 (5 bases). The germline V and J ends were trimmed by 8 bases and 2 bases, with 14 bases remaining between them. Germline CDR1 is MNHNY and CDR2 is SVGAGI (reference sequence). The CDR3 is 14 residues long.

V is TRBV28 and J is TRBJ2-2; 8 bases align to TRBD2. The CDR3 contains 15 residues. In germline, CDR1 is MDHEN, CDR2 SYDVKM. V shed 5 bases, J shed 7 bases, and the junction held 9 bases outside the gene matches. In nucleotides, the CDR3 is TGTGCCAGCAGTCGCCCGGGGGGGATGATCGGGGAGCTGTTTTTT. Encoded protein: CASSRPGGMIGELFF.

This chain connects TRBV25-1 to TRBJ2-7; TRBD2 might be the D (7 bases). Germline CDR1 is MGHDK and CDR2 is SYGVNS. Trimming took 6 bases from V and 7 from J, leaving 19 bases between them. This CDR3 has 14 residues. The CDR3 DNA follows: TGTGCCAGCAGGGGGGGCGGGAGAGGGACTGAGCAGTACGTC. It yields the protein CASRGGGRGTEQYV.

The rearrangement uses TRBV19 and TRBJ1-1, with D unclear. V gave up 3 bases and J gave up 8 bases, with 10 bases separating them. This CDR3 contains 12 residues. Germline CDR1 and CDR2: LNHDA and SQIVND (reference sequence). DNA for the CDR3: TGTGCCAGTAGTATTGAGGGTTACGAAGCTTTCTTT. Translated: CASSIEGYEAFF.

The genes are TRBV2 and TRBJ1-5; 9 nucleotides agree with TRBD1. The CDR3 totals 15 residues. V trimming: 2 bases; J trimming: 6 bases; junction bases outside the gene matches: 5. CDR1 is SNHLY and CDR2 is FYNNEI in the germline V gene. The DNA for the CDR3 is TGTGCCAGCAGTGAAACGGGACAGGGTCTTCAGCCCCAGCATTTT. Translated: CASSETGQGLQPQHF.

The chain combines TRBV1 with TRBJ2-5; whether TRBD1, the table's D call, matches the DNA was not checked. TRBV1 is listed as a pseudogene. There are 16 residues in the CDR3. CDR3 loop: CTSSQGDRVDQETQYF. DNA of the CDR3: TGCACCAGCAGCCAAGGGGACAGGGTGGATCAAGAGACCCAGTACTTC.

V and J are TRBV5-4 and TRBJ1-1; D is uncertain. Germline CDR1 SGHNT, CDR2 YYREEE (reference sequence). The V and J ends lost 0 bases and 12 bases respectively, with 24 bases between them. This CDR3 comprises 16 residues. CDR3 DNA sequence: TGTGCCAGCAGCTTGGCACAGTCGCCCTCGAATAGGATAACTTTCTTT. Translating gives CASSLAQSPSNRITFF. The complete variable domain, with remaining parts taken from reference TRBV5-4 and TRBJ1-1, reads ETGVTQSPTHLIKTRGQQVTLRCSSQSGHNTVSWYQQALGQGPQFIFQYYREEENGRGNFPPRFSGLQFPNYSSELNVNALELDDSALYLCASSLAQSPSNRITFFGQGTRLTVV.

The gene calls are TRBV19 and TRBJ1-1, with a tentative D call TRBD1 (5 bases). The length of the CDR3 is 16 residues. V was clipped by 8 bases and J by 1 base, with 20 bases between them. Germline V gene sequence: CDR1 LNHDA, CDR2 SQIVND (reference sequence). The DNA for the CDR3 is TGTGCCAGTCATATGCGCTTGGGGCGCGGGAACACTGAAGCTTTCTTT. Its protein is CASHMRLGRGNTEAFF. The full variable domain, in which reference TRBV19 and TRBJ1-1 provide the parts outside the CDR3, is DGGITQSPKYLFRKEGQNVTLSCEQNLNHDAMYWYRQDPGQGLRLIYYSQIVNDFQKGDIAEGYSVSREKKESFPLTVTSAQKNPTAFYLCASHMRLGRGNTEAFFGQGTRLTVV.

The chain carries TRBV24-1 and TRBJ2-5; perhaps TRBD2 as D (5 bases). Germline CDR1 and CDR2: KGHDR and SFDVKD. V gave up 3 bases and J gave up 5 bases, with 18 bases separating them. This CDR3 has 16 residues. The CDR3 loop is CATSDQQQRPGETQYF. CDR3 sequence (DNA): TGTGCCACCAGTGATCAACAACAGCGGCCGGGGGAGACCCAGTACTTC.

The chain couples TRBV19 to TRBJ1-5, with TRBD1 as a possible D gene (5 bases). V dropped 4 bases and J dropped 3 bases, with 13 bases sitting between them. Looked up from germline, CDR1 is LNHDA and CDR2 is SQIVND (reference sequence). This CDR3 spans 15 amino acids. CDR3 sequence (DNA): TGTGCCAGTAGTAAGGGACTGGGAACCAATCAGCCCCAGCATTTT. Amino acids: CASSKGLGTNQPQHF.

V and J are TRBV14 and TRBJ2-1; no firm D call. V was trimmed by 2 bases and J by 9 bases, leaving 5 bases between them. The germline gives CDR1 SGHDN, CDR2 FVKESK. This CDR3 has 11 amino acids. CDR3 loop: CASSQQLEQFF. For the CDR3, the DNA is TGTGCCAGCAGCCAACAACTTGAGCAGTTCTTC.

The chain has TRBV12-3 or TRBV12-4 and TRBJ1-2; TRBD1 matches at 8 bases. The CDR3 spans 13 residues. The J segment lost 4 bases and the V segment lost 6 bases, leaving 4 bases of the junction unmatched. The CDR3 region has the DNA TGTGCCAGCAGCCTTGGGACAGGCTATGGCTACACCTTC. Amino acid sequence: CASSLGTGYGYTF.

The rearrangement uses TRBV5-4 and TRBJ2-1; a possible D gene is TRBD2 (5 bases). The ends were cut back, 1 base at V and 9 bases at J, with 11 bases in the middle. The germline gives CDR1 SGHNT, CDR2 YYREEE (reference sequence). This CDR3 region has 13 residues. Here the CDR3 reads CASSLYLASEQFF. Here the CDR3 DNA reads TGTGCCAGCAGCTTGTATCTAGCTAGTGAGCAGTTCTTC.

V is TRBV5-5 and J is TRBJ1-4; 10 bases fit TRBD1. This CDR3 spans 14 amino acids. The ends lost 4 bases at V and 10 bases at J; junction bases unmatched: 7. Germline values: CDR1 SGHKS, CDR2 YYEKEE (reference sequence). CDR3 amino acids: CASSHRDRGGKLFF. DNA of the CDR3: TGTGCCAGCAGCCACCGGGACAGGGGTGGAAAACTGTTTTTT.

V and J are TRBV6-6 and TRBJ2-7, with a tentative D call TRBD1 (5 bases). The germline gives CDR1 MNHNY, CDR2 SVGAGI (reference sequence). The CDR3 spans 12 residues. V was clipped by 8 bases and J by 4 bases, with 12 bases between them. DNA for the CDR3: TGTGCCAGCGGATGGGGCCCTTACGAGCAGTACTTC. Translated: CASGWGPYEQYF.

V and J are TRBV7-9 and TRBJ1-2; D remains ambiguous. This CDR3 has 14 residues. Deletions cut 3 bases from V and 2 bases from J, with 10 bases between. CDR1 SEHNR and CDR2 FQNEAQ come from the germline V gene (reference sequence). The CDR3 DNA reads as TGTGCCAGCAGCTTCGGTCTACAGAACTATGGCTACACCTTC. It translates to CASSFGLQNYGYTF. The full variable domain, in which reference TRBV7-9 and TRBJ1-2 provide the parts outside the CDR3, is DTGVSQNPRHKITKRGQNVTFRCDPISEHNRLYWYRQTLGQGPEFLTYFQNEAQLEKSRLLSDRFSAERPKGSFSTLEIQRTEQGDSAMYLCASSFGLQNYGYTFGSGTRLTVV.

The rearrangement joins TRBV28 to TRBJ2-2, with D tentatively TRBD1 (6 bases). Between the trimmed V and J ends, which lost 6 bases and 0 bases, there was a span of 14 bases. The CDR3 covers 16 residues. Germline values: CDR1 MDHEN, CDR2 SYDVKM. The CDR3 DNA is TGTGCCAGCAGCAACCCAACAGGGACGAACACCGGGGAGCTGTTTTTT. It translates to CASSNPTGTNTGELFF.

This chain uses TRBV24-1 with TRBJ1-5; no clear D gene. The CDR3 runs 13 residues. Trimming removed 4 bases from V and 4 bases from J, with 7 bases in between. The V gene's germline CDR1 is KGHDR and CDR2 SFDVKD. The CDR3 bases are TGTGCCACCAGTGACGGGTTTAATCAGCCCCAGCATTTT. Amino acid sequence: CATSDGFNQPQHF.

V and J are TRBV10-1 and TRBJ2-3; weak D call: TRBD1 (6 bases). Germline V gene data show CDR1 as WNHNN and CDR2 as SYGVQD (reference sequence). The CDR3 sequence is 17 residues long. V was cut by 3 bases and J by 4 bases, with 20 bases left in between. The DNA for the CDR3 is TGCGCCAGCAGTGATGGCAGTTGGGGGACATACCCAGATACGCAGTATTTT. This gives the protein CASSDGSWGTYPDTQYF.

This chain joins TRBV12-2 and TRBJ1-4; TRBD1 was called by the table and not checked on the DNA. TRBV12-2 corresponds to a pseudogene. The CDR3 has 17 residues. This chain's CDR3 is CASLRRDRAITNEKLFF. The CDR3 DNA is TGTGCAAGCCTCAGGCGGGACAGAGCAATTACTAATGAAAAACTGTTTTTT.

The chain combines TRBV5-1 with TRBJ1-1; D gene unclear. In germline, CDR1 is SGHRS, CDR2 YFSETQ. Trimming took off 0 bases at V and 1 base at J, with 7 bases between the two ends. The CDR3 is made up of 14 amino acids. CDR3 sequence (DNA): TGCGCCAGCAGCTTGGATCCCCAGAACACTGAAGCTTTCTTT. This codes for CASSLDPQNTEAFF.

The rearrangement links TRBV25-1 to TRBJ1-2, with D tentatively TRBD1 (5 bases). This CDR3 spans 14 amino acids. Trimming stripped 8 bases from V and 3 bases from J, with 16 bases between. Germline V gene lookup returns CDR1 MGHDK and CDR2 SYGVNS. The CDR3 nucleotides are TGTGCCAGCTCTTGGAGCAGGGTCGACTATGGCTACACCTTC. Its protein is CASSWSRVDYGYTF.